This T cell receptor (beta chain) was documented in a study of blood T cell repertoires in COVID-19. The germline CDR1 and CDR2 sequences are KGHDR and SFDVKD. The CDR3 has 16 residues. Trimming took 2 bases from V and 4 from J; bases not matched to a gene: 8. The method was immunoSEQ multiplex PCR; TCRdb's version includes in-frame clones alone and lacks a portion of them. The sample has some 240,000 clones, 92% seen once; the top ten hold about 0.8%. This receptor was obtained from a man between 60 and 75 years old with COVID-19, enrolled during active disease. Sample: peripheral blood. The J gene is TRBJ2-7, the V gene TRBV24-1; 9 bases match TRBD1. DNA of the CDR3: TGTGCCACCAGTGATTACTCCGGGACAGGGTCTTACGAGCAGTACTTC. Translating gives CATSDYSGTGSYEQYF.